These 11 T cell receptor beta chains were sequenced from one sample in a study of T cells in Graves' hyperthyroidism and ophthalmopathy. There were TCR beta CDR3 regions amplified from RNA transcripts. Initially, a first-round RT-PCR of the TCR CDR3 employed the HTBI primer set. TCRdb re-analysed the multiplex PCR reads in MiXCR, keeping a single row per CDR3 protein. The sample has about half a million distinct CDR3 sequences; about 16% are singletons. The sequenced sample consisted of blood. Receptors were obtained from a woman between 25 and 40 years old with Graves' ophthalmopathy.

The CDR3 coding sequence is TGTGCCAGCAGCCCCGGGGCGGGAGGGCCGAAGTTCTTC. This gives the protein CASSPGAGGPKFF. This sequence joins TRBV16 and TRBJ2-1, with 9 positions matching TRBD2. V was clipped by 4 bases and J by 14 bases; unmatched bases: 9. CDR1 is KGHSY, CDR2 FQNENV, per germline. This CDR3 has 13 amino acids.

This clonotype was seen many times. The rearrangement links TRBV30 to TRBJ1-2; D remains unclear. This CDR3 has 12 amino acids. The germline CDR1 and CDR2 sequences are GTSNPN and SVGIG (reference sequence). Trimming took off 0 bases at V and 4 bases at J, with 6 bases between the two ends. The CDR3 DNA reads TGTGCCTGGAGTGTAACCCGCTATGGCTACACCTTC. This translates into CAWSVTRYGYTF. Filled out from reference TRBV30 and TRBJ1-2, the complete variable domain reads SQTIHQWPATLVQPVGSPLSLECTVEGTSNPNLYWYRQAAGRGLQLLFYSVGIGQISSEVPQNLSASRPQDRQFILSSKKLLLSDSGFYLCAWSVTRYGYTFGSGTRLTVV.

This clonotype was picked up a small number of times. This rearrangement joins TRBV6-1 to TRBJ2-3, with D unclear. V lost 3 bases to trimming and J lost 1 base, with 8 bases between them. Germline V gives CDR1 MNHNS, CDR2 SASEGT. The CDR3 is 14 amino acids. The CDR3 region has the DNA TGTGCCAGCAGTGACACCGTGCGCACAGATACGCAGTATTTT. Its protein is CASSDTVRTDTQYF.

This clonotype appeared many times. V gene TRBV25-1 combines with J gene TRBJ2-7; TRBD2 agrees at 11 bases. Germline V gene data show CDR1 as MGHDK and CDR2 as SYGVNS. V lost 5 bases to trimming and J lost 4 bases; unmatched junction nucleotides: 10. This CDR3 region has 16 residues. CDR3 bases: TGTGCCAGCAGTCCCCCACTGGGACTAGCGGTTTACGAGCAGTACTTC. This translates into CASSPPLGLAVYEQYF.

This clonotype has a handful of counts. This chain links TRBV28 with TRBJ2-1; maybe TRBD2 (6 bases). V lost 5 bases and J 6 bases, leaving 17 bases between the germline ends. Looked up from germline, CDR1 is MDHEN and CDR2 is SYDVKM. The CDR3 is 15 amino acids. The CDR3 here is CASSTRDSNPNEQFF. CDR3 DNA: TGTGCCAGCAGTACCCGGGACTCCAACCCCAATGAGCAGTTCTTC.

This clonotype was counted a single time. This may come from a read error, since a much larger clone is one base off. This chain uses TRBV6-5 with TRBJ2-1; 8 nucleotides align to TRBD2. The CDR3 sequence is 15 residues long. Germline values: CDR1 MNHEY, CDR2 SVGAGI. The CDR3 nucleotides are TGTGCCAGCAGTTACAGCGGGAGCCCCTACAATGTGCAGTTCTTC. It is translated as CASSYSGSPYNVQFF.

The CDR3 sequence: CASSYLVINQPQHF. CDR3 sequence (DNA): TGTGCCAGCAGTTATTTGGTGATCAATCAGCCCCAGCATTTT. The chain joins TRBV6-2 or TRBV6-3 to TRBJ1-5, with D unresolved. Looked up from germline, CDR1 is MNHEY and CDR2 is SVGEGT. V was clipped by 3 bases and J by 3 bases, with 9 bases between them. CDR3 length equals 14 residues.

This clonotype was counted between two and nine times. This chain links TRBV5-6 with TRBJ2-5; either TRBD1 or TRBD2 may supply D (5 bases each). Germline-derived CDR1 and CDR2 are SGHDT and YYEEEE. This CDR3 contains 15 residues. V lost 1 base and J 0 bases, leaving 10 bases between the germline ends. DNA of the CDR3: TGTGCCAGCAGCTTGTTTGGGACCCACCAAGAGACCCAGTACTTC. Its translation: CASSLFGTHQETQYF.

V gene TRBV7-9 combines with J gene TRBJ2-4; D is unresolved. Germline values: CDR1 SEHNR, CDR2 FQNEAQ (reference sequence). Trimming removed 4 bases at V and 8 bases at J, with 12 bases between. The CDR3 sequence is 13 residues long. This CDR3 is CASSSAVWDIQYF. The CDR3 DNA reads TGTGCCAGCAGCTCCGCGGTATGGGACATTCAGTACTTC.

This clonotype was recorded many times. The chain links TRBV7-2 to TRBJ2-1; 7 bases fit TRBD2. CDR3 length: 15 residues. The J segment lost 9 bases and the V segment lost 1 base, leaving 9 bases of the junction unmatched. CDR1 and CDR2 from the germline V gene are SGHTA and FQGNSA. The CDR3 protein is CASSLGLAVLGEQFF. CDR3 nucleotides: TGTGCCAGCAGCTTAGGACTAGCTGTGTTAGGTGAGCAGTTCTTC.

The V gene is TRBV6-5, the J gene TRBJ1-6; unclear D gene. The length of the CDR3 is 14 residues. Between the trimmed V and J ends, which lost 3 bases and 7 bases, there was a span of 10 bases. Germline V gene lookup returns CDR1 MNHEY and CDR2 SVGAGI. Here the CDR3 DNA reads TGTGCCAGCAGTTATCGGGGAAGAAATTCACCCCTCCACTTT. It specifies CASSYRGRNSPLHF.